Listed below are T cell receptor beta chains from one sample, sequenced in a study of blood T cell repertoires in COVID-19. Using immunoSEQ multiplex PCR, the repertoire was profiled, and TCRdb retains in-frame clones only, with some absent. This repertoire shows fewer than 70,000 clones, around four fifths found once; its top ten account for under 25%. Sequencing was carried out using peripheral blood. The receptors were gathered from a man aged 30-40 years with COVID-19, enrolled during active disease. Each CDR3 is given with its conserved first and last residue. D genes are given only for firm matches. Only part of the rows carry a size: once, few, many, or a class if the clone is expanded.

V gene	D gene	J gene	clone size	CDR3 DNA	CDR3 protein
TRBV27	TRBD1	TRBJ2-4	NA	TGTGCCAGCAGTTTCCCGGACAGGCCACTAGCCAAAAACATTCAGTACTTC	CASSFPDRPLAKNIQYF
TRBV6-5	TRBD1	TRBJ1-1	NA	TGTGCCAGCAGTTCGCCGGGACAGGGGAACACTGAAGCTTTCTTT	CASSSPGQGNTEAFF
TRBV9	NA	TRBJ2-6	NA	TGTGCCAGCAGCGTAACTAGAAGCTCTGGGGCCAACGTCCTGACTTTC	CASSVTRSSGANVLTF
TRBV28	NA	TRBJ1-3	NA	TGTGCCAGCAGTTTAGGTAACCGCTACCTCTCTGGAAACACCATATATTTT	CASSLGNRYLSGNTIYF
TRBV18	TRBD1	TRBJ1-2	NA	TGTGCCAGCTCACCAATGGAGGCAGGGGGAGGCTACACCTTC	CASSPMEAGGGYTF
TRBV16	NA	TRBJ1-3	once	TGTGCCAGCAGCCTCAACAGGGCCGACTCTGGAAACACCATATATTTT	CASSLNRADSGNTIYF
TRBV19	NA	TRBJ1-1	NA	TGTGCCAGTAGTATAGCCGCGACAGCAGACCATGGTTTCTTT	CASSIAATADHGFF
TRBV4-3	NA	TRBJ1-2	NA	TGCGCCAGCAGCCAAGATCACCACAGTAGATATGGCTACACCTTC	CASSQDHHSRYGYTF
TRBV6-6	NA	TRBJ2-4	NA	TGTGCCAGCACCGAGGGACTCACCTGGAGAAACATTCAGTACTTC	CASTEGLTWRNIQYF
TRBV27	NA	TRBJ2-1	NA	TGTGCCAGCAGTTTCCTTAGATCGCCCTTTTACAATGAGCAGTTCTTC	CASSFLRSPFYNEQFF
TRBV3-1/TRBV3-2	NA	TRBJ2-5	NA	TGTGCCAGCAGCCAAGAATCTGTGGAGGAGACCCAGTACTTC	CASSQESVEETQYF
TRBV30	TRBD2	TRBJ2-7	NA	TGTGCCTGGAGCCCCTTCGGGACTAGCTCCTACGAGCAGTACTTC	CAWSPFGTSSYEQYF
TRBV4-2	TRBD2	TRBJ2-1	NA	TGTGCCAGCAGCCAAGATAGGACTAGCGGGACTTACAATGAGCAGTTCTTC	CASSQDRTSGTYNEQFF
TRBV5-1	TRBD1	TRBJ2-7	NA	TGCGCCAGCAGCCCGCCGGACAGGGTAGGGGAGCAGTACTTC	CASSPPDRVGEQYF
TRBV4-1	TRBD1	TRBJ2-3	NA	TGCGCCAGCAGCTTCCAGGGGGCAAGAGATACGCAGTATTTT	CASSFQGARDTQYF
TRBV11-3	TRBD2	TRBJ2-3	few	TGTGCCAGCAGACCCAGCGGGGGATCGGGTACGCAGTATTTT	CASRPSGGSGTQYF
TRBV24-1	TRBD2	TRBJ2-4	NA	TGTGCCACCAGTCCCGGGACTAGCGTCATTCAGTACTTC	CATSPGTSVIQYF
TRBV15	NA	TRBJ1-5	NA	TGTGCCACCAGCGTTACAGGGAATCAGCCCCAGCATTTT	CATSVTGNQPQHF
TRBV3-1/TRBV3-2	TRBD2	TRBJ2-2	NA	TGTGCCAGCAGCCTATCGGGACTAGCGACCACCGGGGAGCTGTTTTTT	CASSLSGLATTGELFF
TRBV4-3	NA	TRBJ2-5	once	TGCGCCAGCAGCCAAGAATTCGGGGGTGGAGAGACCCAGTACTTC	CASSQEFGGGETQYF
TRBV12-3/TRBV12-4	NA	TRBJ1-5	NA	TGTGCCAGCAGTTTTAGCCAAGATCAGCCCCAGCATTTT	CASSFSQDQPQHF
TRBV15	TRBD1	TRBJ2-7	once	TGTGCCACCAGCAGAGTGGCCAGGGACAGGGTCAGCGAGCAGTACTTC	CATSRVARDRVSEQYF
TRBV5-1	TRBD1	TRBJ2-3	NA	TGCGCCAGCAGCTTGGGGGGACAGGGCACGAATACGCAGTATTTT	CASSLGGQGTNTQYF
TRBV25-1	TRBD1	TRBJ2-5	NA	TGTGCCACGGGACAGACCCAAGAGACCCAGTACTTC	CATGQTQETQYF
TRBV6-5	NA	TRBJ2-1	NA	TGTGCCACCAGCCGGGGGAGCTCCTACAATGAGCAGTTCTTC	CATSRGSSYNEQFF